This TCR beta chain derives from a study of cytomegalovirus exposure and HLA in healthy donors (dated 2017 in TCRdb). In the study overall: An earlier analysis of several hundred of the donors reported 250 to 300 Gb of sequence data and 117 million unique TCR beta sequences from roughly 180 million T cells. A separate validation cohort of more than 100 different subjects was used in addition to the approximately 670-subject first cohort. The study used immunosequencing to profile the T cell repertoires of several hundred subjects and linked those repertoires to cytomegalovirus serostatus. All discovery cohort repertoires had been generated using a single sequencing platform. In the later analysis, no new phenotypic data were used to find candidate immune exposures; instead, reliance was placed on TCR beta sequences and their occurrence across donors. Among a few hundred genotyped donors of the cohort, an average of around 240,000 unique TCR beta nucleotide sequences were sequenced per donor, roughly 20% of them non-productive. High-throughput TCR immunosequencing, statistical association of individual TCRs with disease status, and machine learning were combined to predict cytomegalovirus infection status. The study aimed to test whether signatures of past pathogen exposure could be identified by cataloging public T cell receptors. Donor age, sex, ethnicity and CMV serostatus were compiled alongside the repertoire data. A later genetic analysis took genome-wide SNP genotypes for about three fifths of the 666 donors and used that subset as a discovery cohort. Class I and class II HLA loci were covered by the typing at four-digit resolution. The genetic ancestry cluster associated with self-reported Caucasian donors included roughly four fifths of the 300 to 450 genotyped donors. The number of donors typed differed by locus, with roughly 620-640 for A, B, C, DRB1 and DQB1, roughly 520 for DQA1, 600 to 610 for DPA1, and 400 to 490 for DPB1. In a later analysis, previously published TCR beta repertoires from more than 500 donors were re-analyzed and high-resolution HLA genotyping was added so that TCR occurrence patterns could be studied. Several DR-DQ haplotypes were handled as single units for association and clustering because linkage in the cohort was strong. To decide whether each TCR beta V gene segment behaved as functional or pseudogenic, an earlier analysis of approximately 620 of the donors relied on high-throughput TCR beta sequencing. An early release covering roughly 640 HLA-typed donors comprised roughly 300 gigabases of sequencing data and around 80 million unique TCR sequences. Broader findings and caveats from the paper: An association between a missense DCLRE1C variant and V-gene and J-gene trimming of TCR beta chains was found in a later genetic analysis and replicated in an independent cohort. In vitro tests confirmed that a few of the cytomegalovirus-associated TCR beta chains recognize cytomegalovirus antigens. A later genetic analysis reported fewer N-insertions in productive TCRs among donors in an Asian-associated ancestry cluster than the roughly 650-donor mean. According to a later analysis, TCR association rates differed among HLA loci, with DRB1 alleles showing the most associated TCRs and HLA-C alleles showing the fewest. Presence/absence analyses assumed roughly uniform sequencing depth across donors, an assumption that may not hold. Only TCR beta chains were sequenced in this cohort, and the absence of alpha or paired-chain data limited detectable features. Because HLA typing was unavailable for some donors at each locus, only the typed subset was used in association tests. CMV serostatus was the only immune exposure information available for the cohort. Because the 87-base-pair reads could not distinguish some IMGT-functional V segments, including TRBV6-2 and TRBV6-3, those segments were excluded. Compared with equally common non-associated chains, HLA-associated TCR beta chains in a later analysis were more clonally expanded and had lower generation probabilities. It was suggested by the authors that the approach could potentially be generalized to other disease states and immunological phenotypes. Assigning TCR associations to individual alleles was difficult when HLA alleles, especially DR and DQ, strongly co-occurred. A further reported finding was that TCR beta sequences accurately predicted the HLA-A and HLA-B alleles for most subjects in the first cohort. In a later analysis, most CMV-associated TCR beta chains were found to appear HLA-restricted, with HLA associations seemingly driven largely by CMV exposure. The sequencing pipeline was judged likely to have produced a cluster of highly shared sequence variants as a technical artifact. In the study, around 160 TCR beta chains were listed as associated with cytomegalovirus. Linkage disequilibrium might explain the correlated functional status among segregating V segments, but an unknown experimental factor could not be excluded. Cytomegalovirus status was reported to be diagnosed by the classifier with high specificity and sensitivity in both the original and validation cohorts. In an earlier analysis of 587 of the donors, most TCR beta V segments appeared in productive rearrangements about 90% or about 30% of the time, broadly matching IMGT annotations. Several of the top co-occurrence clusters appeared to be linked to parvovirus B19, influenza, CMV and Epstein-Barr virus, according to a later analysis. Seventeen rarely observed V segments, including chromosome 9 orphons, were excluded from the earlier analysis of 550 to 700 of the donors because counts were too low. Specific HLA alleles were associated with over 15,000 TCR beta sequences at a false discovery rate of 0.05 in a later analysis. Most TCR sequences were seen in very few donors, while some public TCRs were found in many individuals.

Note on this clone: Its antigen is not yet known. Per-base qualities were not stored, and no clone one base away is much larger.

The cohort comprised some 680 healthy bone marrow donors. At the time of sampling, all cohort members were nominally healthy, though unrecorded immune exposures were likely present. The donor was CMV seronegative and was included in the group of approximately 350 seronegative cohort members. Every donor gave a peripheral blood sample, and the peripheral blood mononuclear cells from that sample were used for TCR beta sequencing. The Qiagen DNeasy Blood Extraction Kit was used to extract genomic DNA from the blood cell samples. The CDR3 runs 13 residues from the cysteine to the phenylalanine. Only the CDR3 DNA stays, 39 bases, in frame from base 1. Trimming removed 2 bases from V and 4 bases from J, leaving 8 bases between the germline ends. CDR1 and CDR2 are read off the germline V gene as SGHTA and FQGTGA. Library preparation was by the immunoSEQ multiplex PCR assay. The multiplex PCR relied on a mix of 60 forward primers for TCR Vbeta segments and 13 reverse primers for TCR Jbeta segments. Amplification of the CDR3 region of rearranged TCR beta genes was performed with a multiplex PCR assay on genomic DNA. Amplified TCR beta libraries were sequenced as 87-base-pair reads on the Illumina HiSeq System. The authors' analysis ran thus. In a later analysis, about 80 million unique TCR beta chains were counted across the 500 to 850 repertoires, and around 10 million of these chains were shared by at least two donors. To remove PCR and sequencing errors, raw reads were error-corrected and collapsed into unique sequences using a nearest-neighbor algorithm that merged closely related sequences. V, D and J gene segments were assigned by aligning CDR3 sequences to IMGT reference sequences. For a sequence to be retained, a match of at least six nucleotides to both a V gene segment and a J gene segment was required. A rearrangement was called productive if the CDR3 had no stop codons and remained in frame with V and J, and every other rearrangement was called non-productive. CDR3 was defined by IMGT convention, running from the second conserved V-encoded cysteine to the conserved J-encoded phenylalanine. The earlier analysis of roughly 590 of the donors excluded sequences that lacked an unambiguous match to a single V gene segment. In an earlier analysis of several hundred of the donors, a V segment was called functional when productive rearrangements were above 56.7%, and segregating when the standard deviation between donors exceeded 5%. A statistical classification framework was built to diagnose cytomegalovirus status from the catalog of TCR beta chain sequences. In a later analysis, V and J genes were assigned by comparing TCR nucleotide sequences against IMGT/GENE-DB human TR gene sequences. In a later analysis, CDR3 sequences and most-parsimonious VDJ recombination scenarios were assigned using the TCRdist pipeline. In a later analysis, each TCR beta chain was defined by its CDR3 amino acid sequence together with its V-gene family, and reads without a unique V-gene family were excluded. A later analysis removed nearly 600 highly shared, low-generation-probability nucleotide sequences to deal with suspected cross-contamination and a sequencing artifact. For each public chain, a later analysis derived a clonal expansion index from normalized ranks of inferred template counts within each repertoire. Generation probabilities in a later analysis came from a VDJ recombination model fitted to out-of-frame rearrangements, and those results were checked against IGoR. A later analysis scored TCR-TCR, TCR-HLA and TCR-CMV co-occurrence with hypergeometric tests, applying a repertoire-size bias correction to TCR pairs. A later analysis estimated false discovery rates by permuting HLA or CMV assignments 20 times. In a later analysis, co-occurring TCRs were grouped using DBSCAN, with TCRdist sequence similarity added in when clustering inside HLA-allele-positive subsets. Repertoires with fewer than 30,000 or more than 120,000 public chains, plus five repertoires with anomalous nucleotide sharing, were excluded from co-occurrence clustering. Drawn from immuneACCESS, this table holds only the in-frame rearrangements with V and J called that TCRdb kept. Clones are partly lost; checked studies trace under half to an unresolved V gene and leave the rest unexplained. V and J calls and clone size follow that table, whereas D and trimming were derived from the DNA. A total of more than 100,000 clones appear in this sample, approximately 61% of them only once. 2% to 3% of the sample rests with the top ten.

Sequencing was performed on PBMCs. This receptor chain uses TRBV7-3 and TRBJ1-1, with the D gene not confidently named. The sequence was obtained from a woman in her 40s in good health and CMV-seronegative. The CDR3 corresponds to CASSLGEGTEAFF. The DNA sequence is given as TGTGCCAGCAGCTTAGGGGAGGGCACTGAAGCTTTCTTT.